The 6 T cell receptor beta chains presented below share a single source sample, sequenced in a study of T cell changes during pregnancy in multiple sclerosis. Produced via immunoSEQ multiplex PCR; TCRdb's table is partial and in-frame only. The sample has about 59,000 clones; 85% to 95% are singletons. Sequenced material: CD8+ T cells from peripheral blood mononuclear cells, taken in the third trimester of pregnancy. The origin of the receptors is a female donor with multiple sclerosis, enrolled in a pregnancy study.

This clone appeared once. This rearrangement joins TRBV19 to TRBJ1-2, with 8 bases matching TRBD1. Germline CDR1 and CDR2: LNHDA and SQIVND (reference sequence). With V trimmed by 1 base and J by 7 bases, 2 bases remained unmatched. The CDR3 spans 13 residues. The CDR3: CASSIGTGSGYTF. The CDR3 nucleotides are TGTGCCAGTAGTATAGGGACAGGGAGTGGCTACACCTTC.

V is TRBV2 and J is TRBJ1-2; no clear D. The CDR3 sequence is 12 residues long. Germline assignment: CDR1 SNHLY and CDR2 FYNNEI. V dropped 0 bases and J dropped 5 bases, with 4 bases sitting between them. CDR3 amino acids: CASSEARYGYTF. CDR3 nucleotide sequence: TGTGCCAGCAGTGAAGCCAGGTATGGCTACACCTTC.

V usage is TRBV19 and J usage is TRBJ1-2, with D uncertain. This CDR3 has 17 residues. Germline lookup yields CDR1 LNHDA and CDR2 SQIVND (reference sequence). V lost 3 bases to trimming and J lost 5 bases, with 22 bases between them. The chain's CDR3 is CASSMGLGRDTAYGYTF. As DNA, the CDR3 is TGTGCCAGTAGTATGGGCCTGGGCAGAGACACCGCTTATGGCTACACCTTC. The variable domain in full, completed from reference TRBV19 and TRBJ1-2, reads DGGITQSPKYLFRKEGQNVTLSCEQNLNHDAMYWYRQDPGQGLRLIYYSQIVNDFQKGDIAEGYSVSREKKESFPLTVTSAQKNPTAFYLCASSMGLGRDTAYGYTFGSGTRLTVV.

The chain employs TRBV30 and TRBJ1-5; 8 nucleotides match TRBD1. V was pared by 1 base and J by 7 bases, with 3 bases of the junction left unmatched. Germline V gene lookup returns CDR1 GTSNPN and CDR2 SVGIG (reference sequence). This CDR3 has 13 amino acids. The CDR3 DNA is TGTGCCTGGAGTGCACAGGGGGAACAGCCCCAGCATTTT. Encoded protein: CAWSAQGEQPQHF.

The rearrangement uses TRBV4-2 and TRBJ2-2; TRBD2 matches at 10 bases. Germline CDR1 is LGHNA and CDR2 is YNFKEQ. The CDR3 contains 20 residues. Germline trimming cut 0 bases from V and 8 bases from J; bases unmatched to any gene: 18. This CDR3 is CASSQEIGLAAPPSRGELFF. In DNA form, the CDR3 reads TGTGCCAGCAGCCAAGAAATAGGACTAGCGGCTCCTCCTTCCAGAGGGGAGCTGTTTTTT.

This chain joins TRBV7-9 and TRBJ2-1; D gene ambiguous. This CDR3 is built from 13 residues. V was trimmed by 2 bases and J by 8 bases, leaving 10 bases between them. Germline V CDR1 and CDR2: SEHNR, FQNEAQ (reference sequence). Here the CDR3 reads CASSLRVVDEQFF. CDR3 nucleotide sequence: TGTGCCAGCAGCTTAAGAGTAGTCGATGAGCAGTTCTTC.